This TCR beta chain was obtained from a study of cytomegalovirus exposure and HLA in healthy donors. Study summary: A prior analysis found about 120 million unique TCR beta sequences from approximately 190 million T cells.

The PCR was carried out with 60 Vbeta primers and 13 Jbeta primers. TCRdb's copy holds only in-frame clones and misses some; the assay was immunoSEQ multiplex PCR. The data show around 100,000 clones, around 80% seen once. Findings and limits, study-wide: With later analysis, a missense DCLRE1C variant became linked to TCR beta V- and J-gene trimming.

Trimming removed 6 bases at V and 8 bases at J, with 19 bases between. This CDR3 spans 14 amino acids. Germline loops: CDR1 MNHEY, CDR2 SVGAGI. Note on this clone: Its matching antigen is unknown.

The chain joins TRBV6-5 to TRBJ1-2; weak D call: TRBD1 (5 bases). The TCR was taken from a male donor in good health and CMV-seropositive. Specimen: PBMCs. CDR3 residues: CASRTRRGSRGYTF. CDR3 DNA: TGTGCCAGCAGAACTCGTCGGGGGTCTAGAGGCTACACCTTC.